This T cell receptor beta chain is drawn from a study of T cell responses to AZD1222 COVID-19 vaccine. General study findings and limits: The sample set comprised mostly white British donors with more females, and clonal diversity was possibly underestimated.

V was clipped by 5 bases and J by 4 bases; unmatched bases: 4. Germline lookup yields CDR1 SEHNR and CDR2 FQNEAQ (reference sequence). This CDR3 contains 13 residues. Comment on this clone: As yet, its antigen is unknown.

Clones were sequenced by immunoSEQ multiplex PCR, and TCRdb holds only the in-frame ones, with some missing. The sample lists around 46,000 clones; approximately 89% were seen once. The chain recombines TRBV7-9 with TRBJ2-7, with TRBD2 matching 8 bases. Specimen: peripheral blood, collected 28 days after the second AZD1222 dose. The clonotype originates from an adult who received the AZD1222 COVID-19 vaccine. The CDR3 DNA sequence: TGTGCCAGCAGCCCCGCGGGGGGTTACGAGCAGTACTTC. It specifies CASSPAGGYEQYF.